Reported below is one T cell receptor (beta chain). V was pared by 5 bases and J by 7 bases, with 7 bases of the junction left unmatched. CDR1 is SGDLS, CDR2 YYNGEE, per germline. The CDR3 consists of 15 residues. The method was immunoSEQ multiplex PCR; TCRdb's version includes in-frame clones alone and lacks a portion of them. The sample has about 66,000 clones; less than 90% are singletons. These data originate in a study of T cell responses to AZD1222 COVID-19 vaccine. The sequence came from an adult in good health. V usage is TRBV9 and J usage is TRBJ2-2; TRBD1 matches 11 bases. The sequenced sample was peripheral blood, obtained on day 0 of AZD1222 vaccination. The CDR3: CASRWGQGEDGELFF. The DNA for the CDR3 is TGTGCCAGCAGATGGGGACAGGGGGAGGACGGGGAGCTGTTTTTT.